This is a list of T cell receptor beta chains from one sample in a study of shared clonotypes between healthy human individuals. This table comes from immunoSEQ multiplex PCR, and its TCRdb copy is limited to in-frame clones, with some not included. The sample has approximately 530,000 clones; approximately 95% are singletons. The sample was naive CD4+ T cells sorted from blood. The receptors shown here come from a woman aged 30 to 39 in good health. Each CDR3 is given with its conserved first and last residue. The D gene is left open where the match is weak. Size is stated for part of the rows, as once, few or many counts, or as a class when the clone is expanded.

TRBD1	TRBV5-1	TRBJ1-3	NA	TGCGCCAGCAGCTTGGAAGGGGGCCCGGGAAACACCATATATTTT	CASSLEGGPGNTIYF
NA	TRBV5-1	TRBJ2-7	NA	TGCGCCAGCAGCTTACTCTCCGTACGAGACGAGCAGTACTTC	CASSLLSVRDEQYF
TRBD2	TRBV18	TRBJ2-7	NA	TGTGCCAGCTCACAGCTCCTAGCGGGATTTAACGAGCAGTACTTC	CASSQLLAGFNEQYF
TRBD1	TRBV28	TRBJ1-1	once	TGTGCCAGCAGTCCCCGGACAGGGAGGAGCACTGAAGCTTTCTTT	CASSPRTGRSTEAFF
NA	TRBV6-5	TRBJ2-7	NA	TGCGCCAGCAGTCTGGGTGAAGAGGACGAGCAGTACTTC	CASSLGEEDEQYF
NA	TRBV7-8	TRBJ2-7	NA	TGTGCCAGCAGCTTAGAACAGGACAGTACCTACGAGCAGTACTTC	CASSLEQDSTYEQYF
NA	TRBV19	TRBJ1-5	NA	TGTGCCAGTAGTATAGCGAGGGCTAGCACCTATAGCAATCAGCCCCAGCATTTT	CASSIARASTYSNQPQHF
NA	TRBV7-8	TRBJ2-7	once	TGTGCCAGCAGCTCGACAGGAAACTACGAGCAGTACTTC	CASSSTGNYEQYF
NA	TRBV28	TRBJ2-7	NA	TGTGCCACAGAGGGGGGACAGCGCTACGAGCAGTACTTC	CATEGGQRYEQYF
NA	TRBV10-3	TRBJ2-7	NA	TGTGCCATCAGTGAGGCGACTAGGGTGTCGTACGAGCAGTACTTC	CAISEATRVSYEQYF
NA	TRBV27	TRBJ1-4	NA	TGTGCCAGCAGTTTATCGGCAGGCTGGTCGTTCGGGAAACTGTTTTTT	CASSLSAGWSFGKLFF
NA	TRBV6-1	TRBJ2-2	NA	TGTGCCAGCAGTGACCTCAGGGGCAACACCGGGGAGCTGTTTTTT	CASSDLRGNTGELFF
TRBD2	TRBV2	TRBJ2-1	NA	TGTGCCAGCAGTGCAGGGACTAGCGGGAGAAATGAGCAGTTCTTC	CASSAGTSGRNEQFF
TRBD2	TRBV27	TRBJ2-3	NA	TGTGCCAGCAGTTTTGAACTAGCGGGGAGCACAGATACGCAGTATTTT	CASSFELAGSTDTQYF
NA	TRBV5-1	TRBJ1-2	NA	TGCGCCAGCAGCTTTGTTTCAGGGGAATCGGGCTACACCTTC	CASSFVSGESGYTF